This T cell receptor beta chain was retrieved from a study of CXCR3-negative and CXCR3-positive naive CD8 T cells. Study conclusions and caveats: TRBV-TRBJ usage was alike in naive CXCR3-negative and CXCR3-positive cells but differed in memory cells.

5' RACE with UMI labels generated the TRB cDNA libraries. TCRdb re-analyzed the 5' RACE reads; it lists each CDR3 protein once, without DNA. This sample contains some 49,000 distinct CDR3 sequences. Germline V lookup: CDR1 GTSNPN, CDR2 SVGIG (reference sequence). The CDR3 spans 11 residues. To note about this clonotype: Its matching antigen is unknown.

The sequencing input was naive CXCR3- CD8+ T cells from blood. Subset here: CD45RO-CCR7+CD27+CD95- naive CD8+ T cells lacking CXCR3 (TNR3-). The receptor comes from a human donor in good health. Some clones in this sample may be carry-over from other donors' samples. The chain combines TRBV30 with TRBJ2-1. The chain's CDR3 is CAWSVQGWEFF. The whole variable domain, remainder taken from reference TRBV30 and TRBJ2-1, is SQTIHQWPATLVQPVGSPLSLECTVEGTSNPNLYWYRQAAGRGLQLLFYSVGIGQISSEVPQNLSASRPQDRQFILSSKKLLLSDSGFYLCAWSVQGWEFFGPGTRLTVL.